This T cell receptor (beta chain) was recovered during a study of T cells in women clearing cervical HPV infection. Findings of the study overall: Associations may precede or follow infection; HPV-specific or memory T cells were not isolated.

Per the germline V gene, CDR1 is MNHEY and CDR2 is SVGEGT. CDR3 length: 15 amino acids. Deletions cut 7 bases from V and 6 bases from J, with 22 bases between. As to this clone: The antigen is undetermined. Coverage ceases 3 residues before the CDR3 finishes, and the germline J gene fills in the end.

Repertoires were generated with immunoSEQ multiplex PCR, while TCRdb's copy carries only in-frame clones and drops some. The ten top clones account for under 12%, within a sample of some 15,000 clones. The sequencing input was blood buffy coat. The clonotype comes from a woman aged 18-70 years with a cervical HPV16 infection that either progressed to CIN3+ or cleared (not recorded which). V gene TRBV6-2 or TRBV6-3 combines with J gene TRBJ2-7, with D perhaps matching TRBD2 (6 bases). The CDR3 here is CASIGIAVKVSEQYF. The DNA read from the CDR3 is TGTGCCAGCATAGGGATAGCGGTTAAAGTAAGCGAG.